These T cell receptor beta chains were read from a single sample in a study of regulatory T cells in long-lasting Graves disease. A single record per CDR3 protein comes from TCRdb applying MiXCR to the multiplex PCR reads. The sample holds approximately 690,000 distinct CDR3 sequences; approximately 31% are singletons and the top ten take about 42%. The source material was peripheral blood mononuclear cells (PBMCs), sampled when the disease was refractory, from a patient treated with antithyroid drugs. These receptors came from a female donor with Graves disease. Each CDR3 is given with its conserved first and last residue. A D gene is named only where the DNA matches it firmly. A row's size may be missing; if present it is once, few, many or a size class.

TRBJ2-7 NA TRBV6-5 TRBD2 TGTGCCAGCAGTTACCCTGGGACTAGCGCGAGGGGAGAGCAGTACTTC CASSYPGTSARGEQYF
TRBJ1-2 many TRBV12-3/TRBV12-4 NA TGTGCCAGCAGTTTACCCGACAGAATCTATGGCTACACCTTC CASSLPDRIYGYTF
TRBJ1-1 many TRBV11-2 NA TGTGCCAGCAGCTTAAACGGCCCTGAAGCTTTCTTT CASSLNGPEAFF
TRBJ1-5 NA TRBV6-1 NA TGTGCCAGCAGTGAATCGAGCGGGACAAATTATCAGCCCCAGCATTTT CASSESSGTNYQPQHF
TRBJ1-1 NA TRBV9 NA TGTGCCAGCAGCCAACGTGCGGTCTCGGAGGCTTTCTTT CASSQRAVSEAFF
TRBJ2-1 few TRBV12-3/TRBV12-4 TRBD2 TGTGCCAGCAGTCTCCTAGCGGGAGCCAACAATGAGCAGTTCTTC CASSLLAGANNEQFF
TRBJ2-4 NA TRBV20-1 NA TGCAGTGCTAGAAGAAGGGGAGGTGACATTCAGTACTTC CSARRRGGDIQYF
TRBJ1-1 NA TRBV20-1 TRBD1 TGCAGTGCTAGAGGAATGGGACAGGGAATAGTTTTCTTT CSARGMGQGIVFF
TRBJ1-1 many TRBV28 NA TGTGCCACCCGTACTACTGAAGCTTTCTTT CATRTTEAFF
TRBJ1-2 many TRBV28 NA TGTGCCAGCAGCCTGAGTCGGGGATCCCTTTACATCTATGGCTACACCTTC CASSLSRGSLYIYGYTF
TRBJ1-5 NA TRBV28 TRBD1 TGTGCCAGCAGTTCAGGACAGGGGGGGAGATACCAGCATTTT CASSSGQGGRYQHF
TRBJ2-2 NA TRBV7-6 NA TGTGCCAGCAGGCGAGGGGGAGGTCGAACCGGGGAGCTGTTTTTT CASRRGGGRTGELFF
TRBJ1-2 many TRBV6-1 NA TGTGCCAGCACCCTCGGAGGGGCGTCCTATGGCTACACCTTC CASTLGGASYGYTF
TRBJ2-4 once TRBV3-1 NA TGTGCCAGCAGCCCGCACAAAAACATTCAGTACTTC CASSPHKNIQYF